This T cell receptor (beta chain) is drawn from a study of beta chain features in type 1 diabetes. This clone was found a few times. Its antigen remains unidentified. Trimming stripped 4 bases from V and 5 bases from J, with 10 bases between. CDR1 and CDR2 (germline): SGDLS, YYNGEE. The CDR3 has 13 residues. Researchers reported sorting CD4+ naive, central memory, regulatory and stem cell-like memory cells via CD45RO/CCR7/CD25/CD127/CD95/CD27. Study observations and caveats: TCRB CDR3s from Type 1 diabetes patients were moderately but significantly shorter in all four CD4+ subsets. Shorter templates may be favored by PCR, equally so in patients and controls. Sequencing the cDNA could make cells with high TCR expression show up more than they should.

The isolated RNA, all of it, was reverse transcribed, so expressed TCRB transcripts were what got sequenced. Mean read depth for naive, central memory and regulatory T cell samples was several million reads. Clones were read by immunoSEQ multiplex PCR, and TCRdb kept only the in-frame ones, dropping some. Altogether over 150,000 clones are present, 9% to 12% being singletons, with the ten largest covering more than 0.4%. The sequenced sample consisted of central memory CD4+ T cells from blood. The chain has TRBV9 and TRBJ1-5; perhaps TRBD1 as D (6 bases). The sequence came from a man aged 25 to 45 with type 1 diabetes. In DNA form, the CDR3 reads TGTGCCAGCAGCACTACAGGGTATCAGCCCCAGCATTTT. Translating gives CASSTTGYQPQHF. The full variable domain, in which reference TRBV9 and TRBJ1-5 provide the parts outside the CDR3, is DSGVTQTPKHLITATGQRVTLRCSPRSGDLSVYWYQQSLDQGLQFLIQYYNGEERAKGNILERFSAQQFPDLHSELNLSSLELGDSALYFCASSTTGYQPQHFGDGTRLSIL.